This TCR beta chain was recorded in a study of cytomegalovirus exposure and HLA in healthy donors. For the study at large: Most genotyped donors, 75% to 85% of more than 300, had Caucasian-associated genetic ancestry. Points from the study as a whole: CMV antigen specificity of a few CMV-associated chains was confirmed in vitro. The number of N-insertions in an Asian-associated ancestry cluster was reportedly below the 666-donor mean in a later analysis. As was reported, the HLA-A and HLA-B alleles of most subjects were accurately predicted from TCR beta sequences.

J was trimmed by 5 bases and V by 4 bases; bases with no gene match: 6. Germline assignment: CDR1 SGDLS and CDR2 YYNGEE. This CDR3 has 15 amino acids. The table lists this clone with a few counts. What it binds is unknown. The PCR used 60 Vbeta and 13 Jbeta primers. Data came from immunoSEQ multiplex PCR; TCRdb stores just in-frame clones and leaves some out. The sample contains about 160,000 clones, roughly 80% of which appear only once. J is TRBJ1-6 and V is TRBV9; 7 positions match TRBD1. Sequencing was carried out using PBMCs. This clonotype was sampled from a female donor in good health and CMV-seronegative. CDR3 region: CASSSIQGNNSPLHF. In nucleotides, the CDR3 is TGTGCCAGCAGCTCGATACAGGGGAATAATTCACCCCTCCACTTT. Using reference TRBV9 and TRBJ1-6 for the parts outside the CDR3, the full variable domain is DSGVTQTPKHLITATGQRVTLRCSPRSGDLSVYWYQQSLDQGLQFLIQYYNGEERAKGNILERFSAQQFPDLHSELNLSSLELGDSALYFCASSSIQGNNSPLHFGNGTRLTVT.